Listed here is a single TCR beta chain. Its specificity is unknown. The CDR3 sequence is 15 residues long. Per the germline V gene, CDR1 is MNHEY and CDR2 is SMNVEV (reference sequence). V gave up 4 bases and J gave up 5 bases, with 17 bases separating them. The data were obtained in a study of shared clonotypes between healthy human individuals. Overall study findings and caveats: Rarefaction analysis demonstrated incomplete sorted-subset sequencing notwithstanding large depth. Approximately 4.5% was the fraction of naive CD4 clonotypes found shared across a few donors. Naive subsets generally exceeded memory subsets in estimated richness.

When replicate PCRs were run on sorted subsets, they used about 200 ng DNA, 28,000 or so T cell genomes. The repertoire was sequenced with immunoSEQ multiplex PCR; TCRdb's copy has only in-frame clones and lacks some. The repertoire includes about 690,000 clones, 90% of them detected once, and 34% sits in the top ten. This chain joins TRBV27 and TRBJ2-5; D might be TRBD1 (6 bases). The receptor was isolated from a man aged 18 to 30 in good health. Some clones in this sample may be carry-over from other donors' samples. The sequencing sample was made of memory CD8+ T cells from PBMCs. Subset here: CD45RO+ cells pooled with CCR7-negative TemRA cells. CDR3: CASSSGQWALETQYF. The DNA for the CDR3 is TGTGCCAGCAGTTCGGGACAATGGGCACTCGAGACCCAGTACTTC.